This T cell receptor beta chain was captured in a study of cytomegalovirus exposure and HLA in healthy donors. PCR involved 60 Vbeta and 13 Jbeta primers. Assay used: immunoSEQ multiplex PCR; TCRdb lists only in-frame clones, some missing. Counted here are around 170,000 clones, 84% occurring once; the ten biggest clones make up 2% to 3%. The CDR3 length is 14 residues. Losses at the gene ends were 4 bases for V and 5 bases for J; bases not matched to a gene: 5. General observations from the study: Later on, an analysis tied 15,000 to 20,000 TCR beta sequences to HLA alleles at 0.05 false discovery rate. Presence/absence analyses rested on an assumption that sequencing depth was roughly uniform across donors. V- and J-gene trimming in TCR beta was tied to a missense DCLRE1C variant by an analysis performed later.

Comment on this clone: Its antigen remains unknown.

This clonotype was sampled from a woman in her fifties or sixties in good health and CMV-seropositive. The sequencing input was PBMCs. This chain links TRBV5-7 with TRBJ2-7; 11 nucleotides align to TRBD1. TRBV5-7 is filed as an ORF, its function uncertain. DNA for the CDR3: TGTGCCAGCAGCCAAGGGACAGGGGGAGACGAGCAGTACTTC. Its protein product is CASSQGTGGDEQYF.